Shown below are 10 T cell receptor beta chains from a single sample sequenced in a study of blood T cell repertoires in COVID-19. Here immunoSEQ multiplex PCR was the method, and the copy in TCRdb shows in-frame clones only, minus some. The table includes a few hundred thousand clones, roughly 90% detected once. The specimen was PBMCs or T cells enriched from blood (not recorded which). Source of these receptors: a woman aged 45-60 years who had been exposed to COVID-19.

This sequence joins TRBV2 and TRBJ1-1; tentative D call: TRBD1 (5 bases). Between the trimmed V and J ends, which lost 3 bases and 4 bases, there was a span of 12 bases. CDR3 length: 14 residues. Germline V gene sequence: CDR1 SNHLY, CDR2 FYNNEI. In DNA, the CDR3 is TGTGCCAGCAGTGATTTGAGACAGATCACTGAAGCTTTCTTT. Translation gives CASSDLRQITEAFF.

The chain carries TRBV27 and TRBJ2-7; the match to TRBD2 covers 12 bases. Germline CDR1 and CDR2: MNHEY and SMNVEV (reference sequence). There are 16 residues in the CDR3. J was trimmed by 3 bases and V by 5 bases; bases with no gene match: 8. The CDR3 sequence: CASSAPWTSGDYEQYF. In DNA, the CDR3 is TGTGCCAGCAGTGCGCCTTGGACTAGCGGGGACTACGAGCAGTACTTC.

The chain carries TRBV27 and TRBJ1-1, with D perhaps matching TRBD1 (5 bases). This CDR3 has 15 residues. CDR1 and CDR2 from the germline V gene are MNHEY and SMNVEV (reference sequence). V lost 2 bases and J lost 5, with 15 bases in between. CDR3 protein: CASSLGGMGGTEAFF. DNA of the CDR3: TGTGCCAGCAGTTTAGGGGGAATGGGGGGAACTGAAGCTTTCTTT.

V and J are TRBV4-1 and TRBJ1-3; D ambiguous. The V end lost 1 base, the J end lost 0 bases, and 10 bases lay between the germline ends. The CDR3 length is 16 residues. CDR1 and CDR2 (germline): MGHRA, YSYEKL. CDR3 DNA: TGCGCCAGCAGCCAAGCTGTCGGACTCTCTGGAAACACCATATATTTT. As protein: CASSQAVGLSGNTIYF.

The chain links TRBV20-1 to TRBJ2-3; the match to TRBD1 covers 9 bases. This CDR3 region has 16 residues. Germline trimming cut 6 bases from V and 3 bases from J; bases unmatched to any gene: 13. Looked up from germline, CDR1 is DFQATT and CDR2 is SNEGSKA (reference sequence). The CDR3 bases are TGCAGTGCGAGTCCGTCACAGGGGGCTGGGACAGATACGCAGTATTTT. As protein: CSASPSQGAGTDTQYF.

The J gene is TRBJ2-7, the V gene TRBV30; 7 bases agree with TRBD1. Trimming removed 5 bases from V and 4 bases from J; junction bases left unmatched: 14. From germline, CDR1 is GTSNPN and CDR2 SVGIG (reference sequence). This CDR3 region has 15 residues. In DNA form, the CDR3 reads TGTGCCTGGGGACTCGCCTGGACAGGAGTGTACGAGCAGTACTTC. This gives the protein CAWGLAWTGVYEQYF.

This sequence joins TRBV7-8 and TRBJ2-7, with 8 bases matching TRBD1. CDR3 size: 13 residues. Germline CDR1 and CDR2: SGHVS and FQNEAQ. The ends lost 5 bases at V and 2 bases at J; junction bases unmatched: 2. The CDR3 protein is CASSHRGTYEQYF. CDR3 in DNA: TGTGCCAGCAGCCACAGGGGGACCTACGAGCAGTACTTC. Full variable domain (rest looked up from reference TRBV7-8 and TRBJ2-7): GAGVSQSPRYKVAKRGQDVALRCDPISGHVSLFWYQQALGQGPEFLTYFQNEAQLDKSGLPSDRFFAERPEGSVSTLKIQRTQQEDSAVYLCASSHRGTYEQYFGPGTRLTVT.

The chain carries TRBV28 and TRBJ1-3; TRBD1 is a possible D gene (6 bases). Germline V gene sequence: CDR1 MDHEN, CDR2 SYDVKM. The germline V and J ends were trimmed by 1 base and 3 bases, with 16 bases remaining between them. This CDR3 is 17 amino acids long. CDR3 DNA sequence: TGTGCCAGCAGTTTATCATATCGGCAGGGGTTTGGAAACACCATATATTTT. Protein product: CASSLSYRQGFGNTIYF.

The chain carries TRBV9 and TRBJ2-7, with 10 bases lining up with TRBD2. This CDR3 comprises 15 residues. J lost 2 bases, V lost 0 bases, and 2 bases had no gene match. The germline V gene has CDR1 SGDLS and CDR2 YYNGEE. In DNA form, the CDR3 reads TGTGCCAGCAGCGTAGATAGCGGGGGGCCCTACGAGCAGTACTTC. It is translated as CASSVDSGGPYEQYF.

This clone was recorded once. The rearrangement uses TRBV19 and TRBJ1-2; a weak D match, TRBD1 (5 bases). Trimming left V 0 bases short and J 7 bases short, with 15 bases between. Germline V lookup: CDR1 LNHDA, CDR2 SQIVND (reference sequence). The CDR3 extends over 15 amino acids. CDR3 sequence: CASSIDLSGRSGYTF. The DNA of the CDR3 is TGTGCCAGTAGTATAGATCTGTCAGGGCGGAGTGGCTACACCTTC.